This TCR beta chain was sequenced for a study of CD8+ T cells in alopecia areata. As to treatment: oral pan-JAK inhibitor, 5-10 mg twice daily. RNA was isolated and reverse transcribed to cDNA, the sequencing template. Assay used: immunoSEQ multiplex PCR; TCRdb lists only in-frame clones, some missing. Here the sample spans 150,000 to 200,000 clones, 60% being singletons. CDR3 length: 13 residues. The germline gives CDR1 SQVTM, CDR2 ANQGSEA. Trimming removed 8 bases at V and 4 bases at J, with 17 bases between. The V gene is TRBV29-1, the J gene TRBJ1-1; D is ambiguous. Material: CD4+ T cells sorted from blood, obtained at week 24, from a patient treated with tofacitinib. This receptor was taken from a human donor with alopecia areata. CDR3 sequence: CSYTVMGGTEAFF. The DNA of the CDR3 is TGCAGCTACACAGTTATGGGCGGCACTGAAGCTTTCTTT. Full variable domain (remainder filled in from reference TRBV29-1 and TRBJ1-1): SAVISQKPSRDICQRGTSLTIQCQVDSQVTMMFWYRQQPGQSLTLIATANQGSEATYESGFVIDKFPISRPNLTFSTLTVSNMSPEDSSIYLCSYTVMGGTEAFFGQGTRLTVV.